This T cell receptor beta chain was profiled in a study of blood T cell repertoires in COVID-19 (dated by TCRdb to 2020 to 2021). Broadly, across the study: Samples covering the acute and convalescent phases of COVID-19 were provided by collaborators in the United States, Italy and Spain. The prospective study material was composed of cDNA or gDNA derived from T cells, B-cell-depleted T cells, or PBMCs. Deeply sampled blood TCRbeta repertoires from subjects exposed to, actively infected with, or recovered from COVID-19 were included in the dataset. The repertoires were made available in a free public database intended to serve as a resource for research on the immune response to SARS-CoV-2. Samples were obtained from the ongoing ImmuneRACE study (first 160 participants) and from about 1,300 subjects provided by 6 global collaborators. A de-identified subject ID, COVID-19 status, age in years and sex were almost always included in the sample metadata. HLA class I and class II types, where available, came from metadata supplied by the sample provider rather than from assay-based typing.

Collaborating institutions collected whole blood in K2EDTA tubes following their own protocols. For TCRbeta analysis, collaborators shipped samples in one of three forms: frozen whole blood, isolated PBMCs, or DNA extracted from either of those sample types. CDR1 SGHTS and CDR2 YDEGEE are derived from the germline V gene. From the cysteine through the phenylalanine, the CDR3 covers 17 amino acids. Of all the DNA, just the CDR3 is kept, 51 bases in frame from base 1. Relative to germline, V is missing 1 base and J is missing 0 bases, with 7 bases of the junction outside any gene match. On this clone itself: Its cognate antigen has yet to be identified. No much larger clone exists at a distance of one base, and base qualities are not known.

On the study overall, not on this receptor specifically: Clinical and demographic metadata were provided uncurated, with the amount varying by source and participant.

TCRbeta CDR3 regions were amplified from genomic DNA by means of the immunoSEQ Assay, a bias-controlled multiplex PCR. On the study's bioinformatics: Nucleated cell counts per sample were estimated from amplification of reference gene primers within the assay. To quantify the absolute abundance of each unique TCRbeta CDR3 rearrangement, sequence reads were collapsed and filtered. Productive Simpson clonality was computed per sample as the square root of Simpson's diversity index over productive rearrangements. TCRdb took this table from immuneACCESS and kept in-frame rearrangements with V and J called. Such tables lack part of the clones; where checked against another copy, unresolved V genes explain under half of the gap, and the rest is unexplained. V, J and clone size derive from that table, while D and trimming were established from the DNA sequence. The sample table records 35,000 to 40,000 clones; around 81% of these occur just once. In total, the top ten clones hold 4.8% of the sample.

The chain employs TRBV5-8 and TRBJ1-5; 7 of the junction bases match TRBD1. Sequenced: peripheral blood. The sequence was obtained from a man aged 45-65 years with active COVID-19. The DNA sequence is given as TGTGCCAGCAGCTTGAGGGACAGATCAGATAGCAATCAGCCCCAGCATTTT. Its product reads: CASSLRDRSDSNQPQHF.